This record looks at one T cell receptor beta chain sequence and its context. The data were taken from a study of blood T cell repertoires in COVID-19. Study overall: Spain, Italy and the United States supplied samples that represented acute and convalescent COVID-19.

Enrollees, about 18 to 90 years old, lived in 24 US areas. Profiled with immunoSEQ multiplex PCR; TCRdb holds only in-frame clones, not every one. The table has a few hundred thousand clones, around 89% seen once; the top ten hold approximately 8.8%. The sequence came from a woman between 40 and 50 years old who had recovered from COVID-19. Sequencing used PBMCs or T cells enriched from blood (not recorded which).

The CDR3 here is CASSHKDRTYEQYF. CDR3 DNA sequence: TGTGCCAGCAGCCATAAGGACAGAACCTACGAGCAGTACTTC. The chain links TRBV3-1 (or the pseudogene TRBV3-2) to TRBJ2-7; possibly TRBD1 for D (6 bases). The V end lost 3 bases, the J end lost 2 bases, and 11 bases lay between the germline ends. The CDR3 spans 14 residues. CDR1 is LGHDT and CDR2 is YNNKEL in the germline V gene (reference sequence).